This is a list of T cell receptor beta chains from one sample in a study of blood T cell repertoires in COVID-19. Sequenced by immunoSEQ multiplex PCR; TCRdb stores in-frame clones only, minus some. Of around 120,000 clones in the sample, around 90% were seen once. Sequenced material: peripheral blood. All receptors derive from a human donor in a cohort sampled during active COVID-19. Both conserved end residues are part of each CDR3. The D gene is left open where the match is weak. A clone size is listed for some rows: how often the clone was seen (once, few, many), or a class if it is expanded.

>TRBJ1-1|TRBV30|NA|TRBD1
TGTGCCTGGGCATCGGGACAGTTAGGGAACACTGAAGCTTTCTTT
CAWASGQLGNTEAFF
>TRBJ1-3|TRBV24-1|NA|TRBD1
TGTGCCACCAGTGATCGGGACAGCGACGAAAAATTCCCTGGAAACACCATATATTTT
CATSDRDSDEKFPGNTIYF
>TRBJ1-3|TRBV6-5|NA|NA
TGTGCCAGCAGTTTGGACAGATACTCTGGAAACACCATATATTTT
CASSLDRYSGNTIYF
>TRBJ2-7|TRBV11-3|few|NA
TGTGCCAGCAGCTTAGATCACTACGAGCAGTACTTC
CASSLDHYEQYF
>TRBJ1-1|TRBV10-1|NA|TRBD1
TGCGCCAGCAGTGAGACCATCCCTGGGTACCTCGGACAGGGGAGACTGAACACTGAAGCTTTCTTT
CASSETIPGYLGQGRLNTEAFF
>TRBJ2-3|TRBV12-5|NA|TRBD1
TGTGCTAGTGACCTCGACAGGGGGCTCACAGATACGCAGTATTTT
CASDLDRGLTDTQYF
>TRBJ1-1|TRBV18|NA|NA
TGTGCCAGCTCACCCAATATCGGGGGGCGAGACACTGAAGCTTTCTTT
CASSPNIGGRDTEAFF
>TRBJ1-5|TRBV27|NA|NA
TGTGCCAGCAGTTTATACGGTAAAAATCAGCCCCAGCATTTT
CASSLYGKNQPQHF
>TRBJ1-1|TRBV12-5|few|NA
TGTGCTAGTGGTTTCAGTCGGGACAACCAGAACACTGAAGCTTTCTTT
CASGFSRDNQNTEAFF
>TRBJ2-1|TRBV29-1|NA|TRBD2
TGCAGCTTTTGGCGGGAGGGCCGCGACAATGAGCAGTTCTTC
CSFWREGRDNEQFF
>TRBJ1-1|TRBV28|once|TRBD1
TGTGCCAGCAGTTCCCGGGACAGGGTCGGCACTGAAGCTTTCTTT
CASSSRDRVGTEAFF
>TRBJ2-7|TRBV5-1|once|TRBD1
TGCGCCAGCAGCCCCGGACAGGGTAACTACGAGCAGTACTTC
CASSPGQGNYEQYF
>TRBJ1-4|TRBV7-3|once|NA
TGTGCCAGCAGCCCTGGGCGAGCAACTAATGAAAAACTGTTTTTT
CASSPGRATNEKLFF
>TRBJ2-5|TRBV18|NA|TRBD2
TGTGCCAGCTCACCGTACGTAGCGGGAGGGAAAGAGACCCAGTACTTC
CASSPYVAGGKETQYF
>TRBJ2-4|TRBV6-4|NA|NA
TGTGCCAGCAGTGACGGAGGTCCAGCCAAAAACATTCAGTACTTC
CASSDGGPAKNIQYF
>TRBJ1-1|TRBV14|few|TRBD1
TGTGCCAGCAGCGGACAGGGTTACGAAGCTTTCTTT
CASSGQGYEAFF
>TRBJ1-2|TRBV19|NA|NA
TGTGCCAGTAGTATCAAGGGGTCAGACCCCTATGGCTACACCTTC
CASSIKGSDPYGYTF
>TRBJ2-2|TRBV7-2|NA|NA
TGTGCCAGCAGCCGTACCAGGGGTTCCGGGGAGCTGTTTTTT
CASSRTRGSGELFF
>TRBJ2-2|TRBV6-5|NA|NA
TGTGCCAGCAATAACTGGAACACCGGGGAGCTGTTTTTT
CASNNWNTGELFF
>TRBJ1-4|TRBV5-1|once|NA
TGCGCCAGCAGCTTGGCCCTCGGGCCGGGGGATAATGAAAAACTGTTTTTT
CASSLALGPGDNEKLFF
>TRBJ2-5|TRBV19|NA|NA
TGTGCCAGTAGTAGTCTAAGTAGTTCAGAGACCCAGTACTTC
CASSSLSSSETQYF
>TRBJ1-6|TRBV30|NA|NA
TGTGCCTGGAGTATCACCGACAATAATTCACCCCTCCACTTT
CAWSITDNNSPLHF
>TRBJ2-3|TRBV7-9|few|TRBD1
TGTGCCAGCAGCCCTCGACAGGGGCTGGATACGCAGTATTTT
CASSPRQGLDTQYF
>TRBJ1-4|TRBV6-6|NA|NA
TGTGCCAGCAGGGACAGCCGCACTAATGAAAAACTGTTTTTT
CASRDSRTNEKLFF
>TRBJ2-3|TRBV7-3|NA|NA
TGTGCCAGCAGCTTCGGTGCCACAGATACGCAGTATTTT
CASSFGATDTQYF
>TRBJ2-3|TRBV4-1|once|NA
TGCGCCAGCAGCCGAGCTTTCAGCACAGATACGCAGTATTTT
CASSRAFSTDTQYF
>TRBJ1-5|TRBV3-1/TRBV3-2|few|TRBD1
TGTGCCAGCAGCCAAGATGGCAGGGGGGGCAATCAGCCCCAGCATTTT
CASSQDGRGGNQPQHF
>TRBJ2-3|TRBV7-2|NA|NA
TGTGCCAGCAGCTTTACACCTAGCACAGATACGCAGTATTTT
CASSFTPSTDTQYF
>TRBJ2-5|TRBV5-1|once|TRBD1
TGCGCCAGCAGCACGGCCGGGACAGGGGGCGGGGAGACCCAGTACTTC
CASSTAGTGGGETQYF
>TRBJ1-5|TRBV10-3|NA|NA
TGTGCCATCAGTGAGTCGGCAGTGAAGACCCAGCATTTT
CAISESAVKTQHF
>TRBJ1-2|TRBV24-1|NA|NA
TGTGCCACCAGTGTGCACCAGGACTATGGCTACACCTTC
CATSVHQDYGYTF
>TRBJ1-2|TRBV24-1|NA|NA
TGTGCCACCAGTGATTCCAGGGTCAACTATGGCTACACCTTC
CATSDSRVNYGYTF